This T cell receptor beta chain was documented in a study of cytomegalovirus exposure and HLA in healthy donors. Trimming removed 4 bases from V and 5 bases from J; junction bases left unmatched: 13. Germline values: CDR1 SGHRS, CDR2 YFSETQ. CDR3 length: 16 residues. The PCR ran on 60 Vbeta and 13 Jbeta primers. Some clones are missing from TCRdb's copy, which holds only in-frame ones; the method was immunoSEQ multiplex PCR. The sample includes 93,000 or so clones, 70% to 90% seen only once; the top ten take roughly 5.5%. Input material: PBMCs. The gene calls are TRBV5-1 and TRBJ2-7, with 9 bases aligning to TRBD2. This TCR was sampled from a woman aged 18-30 years in good health and CMV-seropositive. CDR3 in DNA: TGCGCCAGCAGCCCTTGGGCGGGAGGGCCCACCAACGAGCAGTACTTC. Amino acid sequence: CASSPWAGGPTNEQYF. The whole variable domain, filled in from reference TRBV5-1 and TRBJ2-7, reads KAGVTQTPRYLIKTRGQQVTLSCSPISGHRSVSWYQQTPGQGLQFLFEYFSETQRNKGNFPGRFSGRQFSNSRSEMNVSTLELGDSALYLCASSPWAGGPTNEQYFGPGTRLTVT.